This T cell receptor beta chain was captured by sequencing in a study of cytomegalovirus exposure and HLA in healthy donors. General observations from the study: Relative to the roughly 690-donor mean, N-insertions were reportedly fewer in an Asian-associated ancestry cluster in a later analysis. A later analysis reported that several of the most significant clusters appeared to be linked to common viral pathogens, among them Epstein-Barr virus. One variant, a missense change in DCLRE1C, was linked in a later analysis to TCR beta V- and J-gene trimming.

The CDR3 has 17 residues. The junction had 12 bases not matched to a gene; V was cut back by 3 bases and J by 4 bases. Per the germline V gene, CDR1 is SGHRS and CDR2 is YFSETQ. Primers: 60 Vbeta forward and 13 Jbeta reverse. Data came from immunoSEQ multiplex PCR; TCRdb stores just in-frame clones and leaves some out. Among 150,000 or so clones listed, 84% were seen once. Regarding this clone: Its antigen is still unknown.

The receptor was isolated from a boy younger than 10 in good health and CMV-seronegative. The chain couples TRBV5-1 to TRBJ1-1; TRBD1 matches 10 bases. Material: PBMCs. CDR3 DNA: TGCGCCAGCAGCTCTGACAGGGGGCCCCTATTAATCACTGAAGCTTTCTTT. Residues: CASSSDRGPLLITEAFF.